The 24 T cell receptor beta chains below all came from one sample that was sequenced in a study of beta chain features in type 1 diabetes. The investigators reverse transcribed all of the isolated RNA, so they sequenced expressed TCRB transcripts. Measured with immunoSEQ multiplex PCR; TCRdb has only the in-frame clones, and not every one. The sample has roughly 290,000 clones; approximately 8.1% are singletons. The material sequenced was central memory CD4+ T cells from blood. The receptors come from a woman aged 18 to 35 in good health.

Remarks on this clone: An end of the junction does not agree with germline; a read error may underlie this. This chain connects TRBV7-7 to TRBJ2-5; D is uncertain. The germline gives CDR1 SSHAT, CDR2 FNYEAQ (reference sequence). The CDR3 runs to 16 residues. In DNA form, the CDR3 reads TGTGCTAGCAGCTTAGCCGGGCGCGGCTCCGGGGAGACCCAGTACTTC. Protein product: CASSLAGRGSGETQYF.

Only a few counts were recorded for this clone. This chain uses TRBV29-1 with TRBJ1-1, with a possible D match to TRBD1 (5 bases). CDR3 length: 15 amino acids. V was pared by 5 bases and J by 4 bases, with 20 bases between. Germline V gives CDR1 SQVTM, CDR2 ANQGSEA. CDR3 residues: CSVINSQGYGTEAFF. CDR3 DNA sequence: TGCAGCGTTATTAACTCTCAGGGTTACGGCACTGAAGCTTTCTTT.

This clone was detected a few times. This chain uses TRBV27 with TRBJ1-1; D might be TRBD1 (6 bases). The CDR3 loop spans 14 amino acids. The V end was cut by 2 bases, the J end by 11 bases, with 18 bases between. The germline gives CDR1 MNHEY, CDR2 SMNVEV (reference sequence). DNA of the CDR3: TGTGCCAGCAGTTTAAAGGGACAATGGGATCGGGCTTTCTTT. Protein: CASSLKGQWDRAFF.

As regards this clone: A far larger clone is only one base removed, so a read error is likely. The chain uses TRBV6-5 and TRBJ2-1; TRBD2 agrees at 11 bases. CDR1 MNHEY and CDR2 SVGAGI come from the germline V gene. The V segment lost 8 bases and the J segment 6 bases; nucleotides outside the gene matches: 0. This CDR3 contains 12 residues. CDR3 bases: TGTGCCAGCGGGACTAGCGGCAATGAGCAGTTCTTC. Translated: CASGTSGNEQFF.

The CDR3 here is CASSPQGYGYTF. The CDR3 DNA reads TGTGCCAGCAGCCCTCAGGGGTATGGCTACACCTTC. The chain uses TRBV7-2 and TRBJ1-2, with a tentative D call TRBD1 (6 bases). Trimming took off 5 bases at V and 5 bases at J, with 9 bases between the two ends. In germline, CDR1 is SGHTA, CDR2 FQGNSA. The CDR3 contains 12 residues.

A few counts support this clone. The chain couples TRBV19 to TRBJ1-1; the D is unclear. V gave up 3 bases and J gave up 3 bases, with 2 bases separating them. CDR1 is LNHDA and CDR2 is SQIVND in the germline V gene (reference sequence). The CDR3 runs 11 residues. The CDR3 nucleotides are TGTGCCAGTAGTATGTACACTGAAGCTTTCTTT. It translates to CASSMYTEAFF.

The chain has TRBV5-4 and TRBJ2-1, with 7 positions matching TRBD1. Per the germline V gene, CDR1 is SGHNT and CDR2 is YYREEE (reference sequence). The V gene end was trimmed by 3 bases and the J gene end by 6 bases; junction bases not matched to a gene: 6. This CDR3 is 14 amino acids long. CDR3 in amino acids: CASSSRTGVNEQFF. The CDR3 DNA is TGTGCCAGCAGCTCCAGGACAGGCGTCAATGAGCAGTTCTTC.

The CDR3 DNA reads TGTGCCAGCAGTGAACAGGGGGCTGGGACCGGGGAGCTGTTTTTT. Translated: CASSEQGAGTGELFF. The chain joins TRBV6-1 to TRBJ2-2; 8 bases line up with TRBD1. This CDR3 region has 15 residues. The germline V gene has CDR1 MNHNS and CDR2 SASEGT. With 2 bases clipped from V and 5 bases from J, the junction kept 4 bases outside the gene matches.

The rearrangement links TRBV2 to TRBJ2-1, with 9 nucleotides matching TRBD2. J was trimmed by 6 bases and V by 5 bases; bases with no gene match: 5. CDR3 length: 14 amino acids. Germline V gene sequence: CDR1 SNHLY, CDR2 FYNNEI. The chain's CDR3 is CASSPGLAANEQFF. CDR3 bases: TGTGCCAGCAGTCCGGGACTAGCTGCCAATGAGCAGTTCTTC.

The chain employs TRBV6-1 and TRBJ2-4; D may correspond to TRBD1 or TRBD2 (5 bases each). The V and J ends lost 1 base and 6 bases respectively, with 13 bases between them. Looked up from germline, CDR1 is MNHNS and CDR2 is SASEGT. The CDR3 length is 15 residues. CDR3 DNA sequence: TGTGCCAGCAGTGAAGGATTTGCAGGGAGAAACATTCAGTACTTC. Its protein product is CASSEGFAGRNIQYF.

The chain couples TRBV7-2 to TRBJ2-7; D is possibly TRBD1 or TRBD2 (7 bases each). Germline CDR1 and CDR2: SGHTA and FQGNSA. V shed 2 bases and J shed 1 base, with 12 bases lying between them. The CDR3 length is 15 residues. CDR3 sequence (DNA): TGTGCCAGCAGCTTAAGGCAGGGGGGGTCCTACGAGCAGTACTTC. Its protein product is CASSLRQGGSYEQYF.

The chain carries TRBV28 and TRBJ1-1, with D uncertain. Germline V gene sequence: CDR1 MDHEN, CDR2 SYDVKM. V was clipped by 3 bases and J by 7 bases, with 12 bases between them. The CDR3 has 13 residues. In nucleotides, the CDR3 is TGTGCCAGCAGTTTCGGTAATGACGGTGAAGCTTTCTTT. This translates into CASSFGNDGEAFF.

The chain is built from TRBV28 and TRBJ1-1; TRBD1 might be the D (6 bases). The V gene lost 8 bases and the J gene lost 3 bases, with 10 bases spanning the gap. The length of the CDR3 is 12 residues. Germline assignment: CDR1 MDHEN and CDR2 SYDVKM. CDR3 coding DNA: TGTGCCAGCTCTACAGGGCACACTGAAGCTTTCTTT. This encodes CASSTGHTEAFF.

The CDR3 is CASIRGGPNTEAFF. The CDR3 DNA reads as TGTGCCAGCATTCGGGGGGGGCCGAACACTGAAGCTTTCTTT. The chain joins TRBV2 to TRBJ1-1; TRBD1 is a possible D gene (6 bases). CDR1 SNHLY and CDR2 FYNNEI come from the germline V gene. This CDR3 contains 14 residues. With 7 bases removed from V and 1 base from J, the gap between germline ends came to 13 bases.

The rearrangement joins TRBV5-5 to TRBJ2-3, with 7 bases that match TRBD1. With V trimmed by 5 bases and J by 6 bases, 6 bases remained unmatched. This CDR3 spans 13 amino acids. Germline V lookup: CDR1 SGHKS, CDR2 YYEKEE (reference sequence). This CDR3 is CASSTGAVDTQYF. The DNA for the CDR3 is TGTGCCAGCAGTACAGGGGCGGTCGATACGCAGTATTTT.

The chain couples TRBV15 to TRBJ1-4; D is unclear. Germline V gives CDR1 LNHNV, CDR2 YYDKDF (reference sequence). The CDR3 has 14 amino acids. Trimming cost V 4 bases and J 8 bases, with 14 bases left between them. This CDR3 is CATSTGGLGEKLFF. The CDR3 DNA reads TGTGCCACCAGCACGGGAGGTTTAGGGGAAAAACTGTTTTTT.

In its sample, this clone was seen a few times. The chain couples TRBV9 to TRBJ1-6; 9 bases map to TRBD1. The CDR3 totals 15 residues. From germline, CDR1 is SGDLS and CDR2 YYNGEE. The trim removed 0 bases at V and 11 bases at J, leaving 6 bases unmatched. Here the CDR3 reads CASSVDGTGSTPLHF. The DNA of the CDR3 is TGTGCCAGCAGCGTAGACGGGACAGGGTCGACACCCCTCCACTTT.

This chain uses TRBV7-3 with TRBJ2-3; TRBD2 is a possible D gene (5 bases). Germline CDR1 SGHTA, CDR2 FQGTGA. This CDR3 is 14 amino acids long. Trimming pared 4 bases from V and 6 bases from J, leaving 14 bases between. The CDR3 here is CASSSRTGGDTQYF. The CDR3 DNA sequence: TGTGCCAGCAGCTCCCGGACCGGCGGGGATACGCAGTATTTT.

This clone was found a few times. CDR3: CASSFTPWVGDGYTF. The CDR3 DNA sequence: TGTGCCAGCAGTTTTACCCCCTGGGTAGGCGACGGCTACACCTTC. This chain joins TRBV6-5 and TRBJ1-2; D gene ambiguous. Germline V gives CDR1 MNHEY, CDR2 SVGAGI. V shed 4 bases and J shed 8 bases, with 20 bases lying between them. The CDR3 totals 15 residues.

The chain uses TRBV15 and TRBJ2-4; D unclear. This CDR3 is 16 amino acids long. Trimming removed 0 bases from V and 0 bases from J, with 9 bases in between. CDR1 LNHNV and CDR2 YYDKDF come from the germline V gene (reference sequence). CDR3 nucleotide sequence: TGTGCCACCAGCAGAGAACCCCAACCAGCCAAAAACATTCAGTACTTC. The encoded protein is CATSREPQPAKNIQYF.

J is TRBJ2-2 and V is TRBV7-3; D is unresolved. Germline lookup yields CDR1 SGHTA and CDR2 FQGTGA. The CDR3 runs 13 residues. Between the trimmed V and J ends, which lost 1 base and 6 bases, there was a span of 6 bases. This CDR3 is CASSLNRAGELFF. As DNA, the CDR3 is TGTGCCAGCAGCTTAAACCGAGCCGGGGAGCTGTTTTTT.

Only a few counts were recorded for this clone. CDR3 region: CASSLRSGQGSSLTGELFF. In DNA, the CDR3 is TGTGCCAGCAGCTTACGTTCAGGACAGGGATCGTCGCTCACCGGGGAGCTGTTTTTT. The rearrangement joins TRBV7-2 to TRBJ2-2; 8 bases are shared with TRBD1. This CDR3 has 19 residues. The V and J ends lost 2 bases and 4 bases, in that order; junction bases with no gene match: 15. Germline assignment: CDR1 SGHTA and CDR2 FQGNSA.

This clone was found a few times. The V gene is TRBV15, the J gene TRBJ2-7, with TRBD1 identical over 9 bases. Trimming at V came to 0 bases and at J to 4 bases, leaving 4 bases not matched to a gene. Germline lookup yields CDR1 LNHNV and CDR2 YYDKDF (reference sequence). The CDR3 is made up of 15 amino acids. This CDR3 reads CATSRDVGQGYEQYV. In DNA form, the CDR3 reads TGTGCCACCAGCAGAGACGTGGGACAGGGTTACGAGCAGTACGTC.

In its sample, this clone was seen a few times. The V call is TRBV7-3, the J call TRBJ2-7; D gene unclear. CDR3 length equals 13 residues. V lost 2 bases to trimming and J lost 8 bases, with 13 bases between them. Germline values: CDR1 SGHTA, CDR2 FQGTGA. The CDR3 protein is CASSLDSRGKQYF. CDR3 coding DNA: TGTGCCAGCAGCTTAGACTCCCGTGGAAAGCAGTACTTC.